Listed below are T cell receptor beta chains from one sample, sequenced in a study of shared clonotypes between healthy human individuals. Sequenced by immunoSEQ multiplex PCR; TCRdb stores in-frame clones only, minus some. The sample has millions of clones; around nine tenths are singletons. The sample was naive CD4+ T cells sorted from blood. The receptors here all came from a young man in good health. The CDR3 runs from the conserved cysteine through the conserved F or W. Fields, in order: clone size, V gene, J gene, D gene, CDR3 DNA, CDR3 protein. D genes are given only for firm matches. Not all rows give a size; the values are once, few, many and, for expanded clones, a class.

.	TRBV25-1	TRBJ2-7	.	TGTGCCAGCAGTGGCCGGTCCTACGAGCAGTACTTC	CASSGRSYEQYF
.	TRBV2	TRBJ1-1	.	TGTGCCAGCAGTGTATTTTCGACTGCCGAAGCTTTCTTT	CASSVFSTAEAFF
.	TRBV6-1	TRBJ2-2	.	TGTGCCAGCAGTGAGTCCGTATTGGGAGGGCTGTTTTTT	CASSESVLGGLFF
.	TRBV5-1	TRBJ2-5	TRBD2	TGCGCCAGCAGCTTGGATGGCGGGGGGGCTCGGGAGACCCAGTACTTC	CASSLDGGGARETQYF
.	TRBV4-1	TRBJ1-2	.	TGCGCCAGCAGCCAGTACGGGGGTCTAGGAGGCTACACCTTC	CASSQYGGLGGYTF
.	TRBV6-1	TRBJ2-7	TRBD2	TGTGCCAGCAGGCTTGGACTAGCGGGTTACTACGAGCAGTACTTC	CASRLGLAGYYEQYF
.	TRBV19	TRBJ2-5	TRBD2	TGTGCCAGTAGTACTGGGACTAGCGGGGGCAGGGAGACCCAGTACTTC	CASSTGTSGGRETQYF
.	TRBV6-5	TRBJ2-2	.	TGTGCCAGCAGGGGGGCGGGGGTGAACACCGGGGAGCTGTTTTTT	CASRGAGVNTGELFF
.	TRBV7-2	TRBJ2-3	TRBD2	TGTGCCAGCAGCTTGGGACTAGGGAGCACAGATACGCAGTATTTT	CASSLGLGSTDTQYF
.	TRBV6-4	TRBJ2-1	.	TGTGCCAGCAGTGACTGGAAGAACAATGAGCAGTTCTTC	CASSDWKNNEQFF
once	TRBV10-3	TRBJ2-5	.	TGTGCCATCAGGCCGGGACAACAAGAGACCCAGTACTTC	CAIRPGQQETQYF
many	TRBV30	TRBJ2-7	TRBD2	TGTGCCTGGAGTCGGGGGGGGCCCTACGAGCAGTACTTC	CAWSRGGPYEQYF
.	TRBV7-3	TRBJ2-2	.	TGTGCCAGCAGCCCCAGACATTGGAGCGGGGAGCTGTTTTTT	CASSPRHWSGELFF
.	TRBV6-6	TRBJ1-6	.	TGTGCCAGCAACCTTGGGGGCAGCTCCTATAATTCACCCCTCCACTTT	CASNLGGSSYNSPLHF
.	TRBV5-1	TRBJ2-2	TRBD1	TGCGCCAGCACTCCTACCGGGACAGGGGGCACCGGGGAGCTGTTTTTT	CASTPTGTGGTGELFF
.	TRBV6-1	TRBJ1-1	.	TGTGCCAGCAGTAAATCGGCCCACACTGAAGCTTTCTTT	CASSKSAHTEAFF
.	TRBV7-2	TRBJ2-7	TRBD2	TGTGCCAGCAGCTTAACTAGCGCGTACGAGCAGTACTTC	CASSLTSAYEQYF
.	TRBV6-5	TRBJ2-5	TRBD1	TGTGCCAGCAGGACAGGGGGCGGGGAGACCCAGTACTTC	CASRTGGGETQYF
.	TRBV30	TRBJ1-2	.	TGTGCCTGGAGTGCCCTCTATGGCTACACCTTC	CAWSALYGYTF
.	TRBV6-5	TRBJ1-2	.	TGTGCCAGCAGGGCCCAGGGAGGAACGAACTATGGCTACACCTTC	CASRAQGGTNYGYTF
.	TRBV4-1	TRBJ2-7	.	TGCGCCAGCAGCCAAGATACCTATAGCTCCTACGAGCAGTACTTC	CASSQDTYSSYEQYF
.	TRBV11-1	TRBJ1-1	TRBD1	TGTGCCAGCAGCCTGGGACAGGGTGTGGGGAACACTGAAGCTTTCTTT	CASSLGQGVGNTEAFF
.	TRBV6-5	TRBJ2-1	.	TGTGCCAGCAGTTACTCGAGGGGAGAGCAGTTCTTC	CASSYSRGEQFF
.	TRBV15	TRBJ2-6	.	TGTGCCACCAGCAGAGGCGGGGTGAGCTCTGGGGCCAACGTCCTGACTTTC	CATSRGGVSSGANVLTF
.	TRBV7-9	TRBJ1-6	TRBD1	TGTGCCAGCAGCTCTTGGACAGGGAAGAATTCACCCCTCCACTTT	CASSSWTGKNSPLHF
.	TRBV10-1	TRBJ1-1	.	TGCGCCAGCAGTGAATCAGGGGCCGGACTCACTGAAGCTTTCTTT	CASSESGAGLTEAFF
.	TRBV10-3	TRBJ1-1	TRBD1	TGTGCCATCGTACAGGGGGTGAACACTGAAGCTTTCTTT	CAIVQGVNTEAFF
.	TRBV2	TRBJ1-1	.	TGTGCCAGCAGTGAGCAGGGGAACACTGAAGCTTTCTTT	CASSEQGNTEAFF
.	TRBV7-8	TRBJ2-7	.	TGTGCCAGCAGCTTAAGAGGGGGAGGCTCCTACGAGCAGTACTTC	CASSLRGGGSYEQYF
.	TRBV2	TRBJ1-2	.	TGTGCCAGCAGTCCCCAGATGGGTTCACACTATGGCTACACCTTC	CASSPQMGSHYGYTF
once	TRBV7-2	TRBJ1-2	.	TGTGCCAGCAGCCGGACAGACCATGGCTACACCTTC	CASSRTDHGYTF
.	TRBV30	TRBJ2-7	.	TGTGCCTGGGCGAGAAACGGGCCGGGGGCGCGATACGAGCAGTACTTC	CAWARNGPGARYEQYF
.	TRBV7-2	TRBJ2-3	TRBD2	TGTGCCAGCAGCTTAGAATTGGTGGGAGGGGCAGATACGCAGTATTTT	CASSLELVGGADTQYF